Following are 23 T cell receptor beta chains from one sample sequenced in a study of beta chain features in type 1 diabetes. Reverse transcribing all isolated RNA meant expressed TCRB transcripts were sequenced. Profiling relied on immunoSEQ multiplex PCR, and the TCRdb table lists in-frame clones only, not all of them. The table records tens of thousands of clones, roughly a third of them present only once. The sample taken for sequencing was stem cell memory CD4+ T cells from blood. These receptors were obtained from a young woman in good health.

The chain links TRBV5-1 to TRBJ2-3, with a weak D call TRBD1 (6 bases). This CDR3 contains 16 residues. Germline CDR1 is SGHRS and CDR2 is YFSETQ. V was pared by 0 bases and J by 3 bases, with 14 bases between. The CDR3 here is CASSLDGGAATDTQYF. The CDR3 DNA is TGCGCCAGCAGCTTGGATGGGGGCGCGGCAACAGATACGCAGTATTTT. Together with reference TRBV5-1 and TRBJ2-3, the CDR3 gives the full variable domain: KAGVTQTPRYLIKTRGQQVTLSCSPISGHRSVSWYQQTPGQGLQFLFEYFSETQRNKGNFPGRFSGRQFSNSRSEMNVSTLELGDSALYLCASSLDGGAATDTQYFGPGTRLTVL.

This chain links TRBV10-3 with TRBJ1-2, with a possible D match to TRBD1 (5 bases). Trimming took off 10 bases at V and 4 bases at J, with 19 bases between the two ends. The CDR3 runs to 14 residues. Germline V gene sequence: CDR1 ENHRY, CDR2 SYGVKD. CDR3 region: CATGGTAAAYGYTF. In DNA form, the CDR3 reads TGTGCCACCGGGGGGACGGCGGCCGCCTATGGCTACACCTTC.

This clone was counted only a few times. The V and J genes are TRBV29-1 and TRBJ1-3; possible D gene TRBD1, 5 bases. CDR3 size: 13 residues. CDR1 is SQVTM, CDR2 ANQGSEA, per germline. With 5 bases removed from V and 4 bases from J, the gap between germline ends came to 12 bases. The CDR3 DNA follows: TGCAGCGTTAATCAGGGAACCGGAAACACCATATATTTT. Its translation is CSVNQGTGNTIYF.

This chain uses TRBV7-9 with TRBJ2-2; D not resolved. The germline V gene encodes CDR1 SEHNR and CDR2 FQNEAQ (reference sequence). The CDR3 length is 15 residues. The ends were cut back, 2 bases at V and 2 bases at J, with 9 bases in the middle. The CDR3 loop is CASSLNGVNTGELFF. CDR3 DNA sequence: TGTGCCAGCAGCTTAAACGGAGTAAACACCGGGGAGCTGTTTTTT.

The chain uses TRBV18 and TRBJ1-1, with D possibly matching TRBD1 (5 bases). This CDR3 spans 13 amino acids. Germline values: CDR1 KGHSH, CDR2 LQKENI. Deletions cut 4 bases from V and 1 base from J, with 7 bases between. CDR3 in DNA: TGTGCCAGCTCACAAACAGGGAACACTGAAGCTTTCTTT. Its protein product is CASSQTGNTEAFF.

V gene TRBV7-2 combines with J gene TRBJ2-5; D is unresolved. CDR3 length: 14 amino acids. Between the trimmed V and J ends, which lost 5 bases and 3 bases, there was a span of 13 bases. CDR1 SGHTA and CDR2 FQGNSA come from the germline V gene. CDR3: CASSRNGLEETQYF. Written as DNA, the CDR3 is TGTGCCAGCAGCCGAAACGGGTTGGAAGAGACCCAGTACTTC.

The chain combines TRBV5-1 with TRBJ2-1, with D possibly matching TRBD2 (6 bases). This CDR3 region has 16 residues. The ends were cut back, 3 bases at V and 0 bases at J, with 13 bases in the middle. Germline loops: CDR1 SGHRS, CDR2 YFSETQ. The CDR3, as DNA: TGCGCCAGCAGCTCCGTAGCGGTGAGCTCCTACAATGAGCAGTTCTTC. Its translation is CASSSVAVSSYNEQFF.

In its sample, this clone was seen a few times. The genes are TRBV7-2 and TRBJ2-7; D not certain. The germline CDR1 and CDR2 sequences are SGHTA and FQGNSA. Trimming removed 5 bases at V and 4 bases at J, with 9 bases between. This CDR3 comprises 12 residues. CDR3 in DNA: TGTGCCAGCAGCCTTGAGATTTACGAGCAGTACTTC. Translated, it gives CASSLEIYEQYF.

This clone was picked up a small number of times. The rearrangement joins TRBV2 to TRBJ2-2; a possible D gene is TRBD1 (6 bases). The CDR3 spans 14 residues. Germline assignment: CDR1 SNHLY and CDR2 FYNNEI. V was cut by 7 bases and J by 0 bases, with 9 bases left in between. The CDR3 bases are TGTGCCAGCAAATGGGACACGAACACCGGGGAGCTGTTTTTT. This sequence encodes CASKWDTNTGELFF.

V is TRBV11-2 and J is TRBJ2-3; 7 nucleotides match TRBD2. V lost 3 bases, J lost 9 bases, and 3 bases stayed unmatched. Germline assignment: CDR1 SGHAT and CDR2 FQNNGV. This CDR3 comprises 12 residues. The CDR3 region is CASSFRGETQYF. The CDR3 bases are TGTGCCAGCAGCTTCCGGGGGGAGACGCAGTATTTT.

The table lists this clone with a few counts. This chain links TRBV11-3 with TRBJ2-1; the D is unclear. V lost 5 bases and J 0 bases, leaving 11 bases between the germline ends. The germline gives CDR1 SGHNT, CDR2 YENEEA. This CDR3 contains 15 residues. In nucleotides, the CDR3 is TGTGCCAGCAGCATCCGCGGCAGCTCCTACAATGAGCAGTTCTTC. Amino acids: CASSIRGSSYNEQFF. The full variable domain, with the rest looked up from reference TRBV11-3 and TRBJ2-1, is EAGVVQSPRYKIIEKKQPVAFWCNPISGHNTLYWYLQNLGQGPELLIRYENEEAVDDSQLPKDRFSAERLKGVDSTLKIQPAELGDSAVYLCASSIRGSSYNEQFFGPGTRLTVL.

The rearrangement uses TRBV19 and TRBJ2-5; perhaps TRBD1 as D (5 bases). Germline lookup yields CDR1 LNHDA and CDR2 SQIVND (reference sequence). The V and J ends lost 4 bases and 5 bases respectively, with 14 bases between them. The CDR3 is 14 residues long. CDR3 in DNA: TGTGCCAGTAGTACCGGCGGACCAGGGGAGACCCAGTACTTC. The encoded protein is CASSTGGPGETQYF.

Only a few counts were recorded for this clone. The rearrangement links TRBV25-1 to TRBJ2-5, with TRBD2 as a possible D gene (7 bases). The CDR3 totals 16 residues. CDR1 and CDR2 from the germline V gene are MGHDK and SYGVNS. Trimming pared 8 bases from V and 4 bases from J, leaving 23 bases between. CDR3 nucleotide sequence: TGTGCCAGCTCAAGTTCCTGGGAGGGGGTGGGAGAGACCCAGTACTTC. This gives the protein CASSSSWEGVGETQYF.

V gene TRBV9 combines with J gene TRBJ1-2, with TRBD1 matching over 7 bases. Trimming at V came to 0 bases and at J to 11 bases, leaving 7 bases not matched to a gene. Germline V CDR1 and CDR2: SGDLS, YYNGEE. The CDR3 is 13 amino acids. CDR3 DNA: TGTGCCAGCAGCGTAGAAATGACAGGGAGGTACACCTTC. Protein: CASSVEMTGRYTF.

This clone has just a few counts. The chain employs TRBV7-2 and TRBJ2-7; tentative D call: TRBD2 (6 bases). V was pared by 6 bases and J by 2 bases, with 17 bases between. The CDR3 is 15 residues long. CDR1 and CDR2 (germline): SGHTA, FQGNSA. CDR3 sequence: CASRIPGLFPYEQYF. CDR3 nucleotide sequence: TGTGCCAGCAGAATCCCGGGACTGTTTCCCTACGAGCAGTACTTC.

The chain employs TRBV5-1 and TRBJ2-6; TRBD2 might be the D (5 bases). The germline V gene has CDR1 SGHRS and CDR2 YFSETQ. This CDR3 spans 14 amino acids. V gave up 4 bases and J gave up 2 bases, with 7 bases separating them. The CDR3 DNA follows: TGCGCCAGCAGCCCCGGGACTGGGGCCAACGTCCTGACTTTC. Translated: CASSPGTGANVLTF.

Only a few counts were recorded for this clone. The V call is TRBV5-1, the J call TRBJ2-7; 11 positions match TRBD2. Germline values: CDR1 SGHRS, CDR2 YFSETQ. The CDR3 totals 18 residues. V lost 1 base to trimming and J lost 4 bases; unmatched junction nucleotides: 13. The CDR3 is CASSLQGLAGGTVYEQYF. CDR3 nucleotide sequence: TGCGCCAGCAGCTTGCAGGGGCTAGCGGGGGGAACTGTTTACGAGCAGTACTTC. Full variable domain (outside the CDR3, taken from reference TRBV5-1 and TRBJ2-7): KAGVTQTPRYLIKTRGQQVTLSCSPISGHRSVSWYQQTPGQGLQFLFEYFSETQRNKGNFPGRFSGRQFSNSRSEMNVSTLELGDSALYLCASSLQGLAGGTVYEQYFGPGTRLTVT.

This chain links TRBV4-3 with TRBJ1-1; maybe TRBD1 (6 bases). The V and J ends lost 4 bases and 1 base respectively, with 10 bases between them. The CDR3 contains 14 residues. The germline V gene encodes CDR1 LGHNA and CDR2 YSLEER. CDR3 sequence: CASSRQAANTEAFF. CDR3 bases: TGCGCCAGCAGCCGACAGGCAGCGAACACTGAAGCTTTCTTT.

This clone was seen more than once but under ten times. The rearrangement uses TRBV9 and TRBJ2-7; 8 bases align to TRBD2. The CDR3 contains 15 residues. Germline V gene data show CDR1 as SGDLS and CDR2 as YYNGEE. After removal of 3 bases from V and 0 bases from J, the junction contained 5 bases not matched to a gene. For the CDR3, the DNA is TGTGCCAGCAGCGGGGGGCGGGAGGACTCCTACGAGCAGTACTTC. Amino acids: CASSGGREDSYEQYF.

The chain combines TRBV5-1 with TRBJ2-7; TRBD1 agrees at 12 bases. This CDR3 comprises 14 residues. Germline-derived CDR1 and CDR2 are SGHRS and YFSETQ. Trimming cost V 3 bases and J 7 bases; bases outside gene matches: 5. The CDR3 region has the DNA TGCGCCAGCAGCTCCGGGACAGGGGGCCGAGAGCAGTACTTC. It yields the protein CASSSGTGGREQYF.

This clone has a handful of counts. This chain connects TRBV7-2 to TRBJ1-1; D possibly corresponds to TRBD1 (6 bases). Trimming removed 6 bases at V and 5 bases at J, with 19 bases between. The length of the CDR3 is 15 residues. Per germline, CDR1 SGHTA and CDR2 FQGNSA. In DNA form, the CDR3 reads TGTGCCAGCAGTCGAACTCGGACAGTCGGAACTGAAGCTTTCTTT. Amino acids: CASSRTRTVGTEAFF.

This clone was observed once. The V and J genes are TRBV5-6 and TRBJ2-7; TRBD1 matches at 8 bases. The CDR3 is made up of 15 amino acids. The germline V gene has CDR1 SGHDT and CDR2 YYEEEE. The junction had 7 bases not matched to a gene; V was cut back by 3 bases and J by 2 bases. The DNA of the CDR3 is TGTGCCAGCAGCTGGACAGGGTTTATGGCCTACGAGCAGTACTTC. This encodes CASSWTGFMAYEQYF. Full variable domain (remainder filled in from reference TRBV5-6 and TRBJ2-7): DAGVTQSPTHLIKTRGQQVTLRCSPKSGHDTVSWYQQALGQGPQFIFQYYEEEERQRGNFPDRFSGHQFPNYSSELNVNALLLGDSALYLCASSWTGFMAYEQYFGPGTRLTVT.

This clone was counted between two and nine times. The chain uses TRBV7-2 and TRBJ2-7; no reliable D call. V was clipped by 2 bases and J by 2 bases, with 13 bases between them. Germline CDR1 is SGHTA and CDR2 is FQGNSA. The length of the CDR3 is 15 residues. The CDR3 here is CASSLSTAITYEQYF. CDR3 nucleotide sequence: TGTGCCAGCAGCTTATCGACTGCGATTACCTACGAGCAGTACTTC.